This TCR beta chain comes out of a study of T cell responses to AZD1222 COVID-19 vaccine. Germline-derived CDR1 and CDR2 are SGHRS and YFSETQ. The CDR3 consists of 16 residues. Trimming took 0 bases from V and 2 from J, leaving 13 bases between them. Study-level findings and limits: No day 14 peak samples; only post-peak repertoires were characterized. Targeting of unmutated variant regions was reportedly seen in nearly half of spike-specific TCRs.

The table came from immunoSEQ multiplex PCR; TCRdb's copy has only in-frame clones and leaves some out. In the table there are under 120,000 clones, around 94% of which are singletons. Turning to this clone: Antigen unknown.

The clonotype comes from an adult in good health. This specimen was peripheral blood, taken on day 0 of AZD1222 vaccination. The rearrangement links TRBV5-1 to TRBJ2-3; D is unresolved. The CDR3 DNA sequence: TGCGCCAGCAGCTTGGCCAGGTCTGGCCCCACAGATACGCAGTATTTT. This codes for CASSLARSGPTDTQYF.